This TCR beta chain stems from a study of blood T cell repertoires in COVID-19. For the study at large: The samples span acute and convalescent COVID-19 from the United States, Italy and Spain.

The method was immunoSEQ multiplex PCR; TCRdb's version includes in-frame clones alone and lacks a portion of them. The table lists roughly 150,000 clones, around three quarters of them singletons, with around 4% in the top ten. CDR3 length equals 16 residues. Germline V gene data show CDR1 as LGHDT and CDR2 as YNNKEL (reference sequence). Trimming removed 1 base from V and 6 bases from J; junction bases left unmatched: 4. The gene calls are TRBV3-1 (or the pseudogene TRBV3-2) and TRBJ2-2; 11 bases agree with TRBD1. The clonotype originates from a man between 60 and 70 years old with acute or convalescent COVID-19. The source material was peripheral blood. In DNA, the CDR3 is TGTGCCAGCAGCCAAGGGGACAGGGGGATCGCCGGGGAGCTGTTTTTT. Translating it yields CASSQGDRGIAGELFF.